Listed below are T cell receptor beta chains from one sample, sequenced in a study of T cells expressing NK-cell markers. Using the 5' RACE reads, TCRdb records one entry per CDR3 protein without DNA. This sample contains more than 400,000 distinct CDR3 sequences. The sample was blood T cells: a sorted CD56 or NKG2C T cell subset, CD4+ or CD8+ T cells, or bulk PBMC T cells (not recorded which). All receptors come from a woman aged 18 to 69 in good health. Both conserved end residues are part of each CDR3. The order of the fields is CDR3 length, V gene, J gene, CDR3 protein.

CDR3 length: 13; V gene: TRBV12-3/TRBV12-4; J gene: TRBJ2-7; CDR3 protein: CASSSRIIYEQYF
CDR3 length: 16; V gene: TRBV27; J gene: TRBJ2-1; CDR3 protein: CASSWAGLALDNEQFF
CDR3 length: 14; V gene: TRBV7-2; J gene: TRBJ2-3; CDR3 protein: CASSLGQSPDTQYF
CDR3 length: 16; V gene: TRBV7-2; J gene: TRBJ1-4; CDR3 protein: CASSPSPHRGDEKLFF
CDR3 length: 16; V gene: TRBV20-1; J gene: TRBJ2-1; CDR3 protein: CSARPLGGVSYNEQFF
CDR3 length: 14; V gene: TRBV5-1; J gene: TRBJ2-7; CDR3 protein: CASSPEGPSYEQYF
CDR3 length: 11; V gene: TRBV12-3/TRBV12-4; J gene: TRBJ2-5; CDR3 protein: CASTYRETQYF
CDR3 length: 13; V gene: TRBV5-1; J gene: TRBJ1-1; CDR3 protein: CASTSLTGDEAFF
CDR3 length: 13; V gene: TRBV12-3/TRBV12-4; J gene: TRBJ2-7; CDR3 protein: CASNRDRVGEQYF
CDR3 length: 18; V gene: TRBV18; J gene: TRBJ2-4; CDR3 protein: CATTGQGSSGESRDIQYF
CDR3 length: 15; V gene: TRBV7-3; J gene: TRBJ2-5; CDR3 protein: CASSLGQGIGETQYF
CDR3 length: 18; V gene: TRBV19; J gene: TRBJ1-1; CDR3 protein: CASSVPRGRPPFNTEAFF
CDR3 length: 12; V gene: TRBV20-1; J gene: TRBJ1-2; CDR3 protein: CSAFGREDGYTF
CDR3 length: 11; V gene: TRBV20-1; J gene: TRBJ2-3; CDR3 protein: CSVRGGDTQYF
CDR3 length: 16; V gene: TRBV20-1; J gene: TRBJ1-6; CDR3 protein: CSARAFDREWISPLHF
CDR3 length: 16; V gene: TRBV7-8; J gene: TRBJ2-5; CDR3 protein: CASSSVGLAAQETQYF
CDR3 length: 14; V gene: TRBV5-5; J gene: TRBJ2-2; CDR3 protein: CASSFGANSGELFF
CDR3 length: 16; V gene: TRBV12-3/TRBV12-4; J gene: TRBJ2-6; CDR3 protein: CASTGRISSGANVLTF
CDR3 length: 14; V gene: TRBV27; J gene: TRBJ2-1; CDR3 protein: CASSPMGRWGEQFF
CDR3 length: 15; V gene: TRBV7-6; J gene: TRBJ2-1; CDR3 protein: CASRQGQAGYNEQFF
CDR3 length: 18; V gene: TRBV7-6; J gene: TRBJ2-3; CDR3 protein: CASSLAVFTGTYTDTQYF
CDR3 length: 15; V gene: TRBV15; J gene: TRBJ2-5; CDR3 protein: CATSRDGGREETQYF
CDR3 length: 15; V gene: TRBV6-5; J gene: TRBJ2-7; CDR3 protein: CASSYWETGSYEQYF
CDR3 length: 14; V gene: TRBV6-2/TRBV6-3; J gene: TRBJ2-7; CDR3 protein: CASYSADRPHEQYF
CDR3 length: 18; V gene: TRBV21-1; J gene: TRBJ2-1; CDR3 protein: CASSKRPGGANGANEQFF
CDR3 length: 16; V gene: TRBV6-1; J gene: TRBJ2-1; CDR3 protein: CASSERGRGRYYEQFF
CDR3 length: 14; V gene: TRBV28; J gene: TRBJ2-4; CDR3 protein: CASSLPGSRPIQYF
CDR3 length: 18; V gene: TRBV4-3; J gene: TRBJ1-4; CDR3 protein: CASSQDGGPVGTNEKLFF
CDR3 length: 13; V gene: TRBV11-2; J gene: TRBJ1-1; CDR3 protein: CASSLGRAPEAFF
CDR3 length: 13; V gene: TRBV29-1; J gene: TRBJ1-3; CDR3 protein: CSIRGDSGNTIYF
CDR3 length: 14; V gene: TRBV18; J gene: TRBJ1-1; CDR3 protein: CASSRRTVRAEAFF
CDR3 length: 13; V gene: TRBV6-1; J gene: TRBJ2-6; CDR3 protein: CASSPPGANVLTF